This T cell receptor beta chain derives from a study of technical replicates of blood from several donors. Libraries were prepared by immunoSEQ multiplex PCR; TCRdb keeps only in-frame clonotypes and omits some of them. The sample lists around 68,000 clones; nearly 98% were seen once. Germline trimming cut 8 bases from V and 8 bases from J; bases unmatched to any gene: 4. Germline V gene data show CDR1 as MDHEN and CDR2 as SYDVKM. The CDR3 runs 11 residues. The sequence was obtained from a human donor in good health. This chain connects TRBV28 to TRBJ1-1, with 8 bases aligning to TRBD1. Sample: T cells isolated from PBMCs. The CDR3 DNA follows: TGTGCCAGCTCAGGGGGCGGGGAAGCTTTCTTT. Encoded protein: CASSGGGEAFF.